Here is one T cell receptor (beta chain) with its context. Its target antigen remains unknown. Base-call qualities are not available, and no considerably larger clone is one nucleotide away. The CDR3 covers 13 residues, taking in both the cysteine and the phenylalanine. Just the 39-base CDR3 DNA is kept, in frame starting at base 1. V lost 0 bases and J lost 8 bases; the stretch between them is 10 bases long. The germline V gene encodes CDR1 SGHTA and CDR2 FQGNSA. The cohort comprised several hundred healthy bone marrow donors. Cohort members were all nominally healthy when sampled, although unrecorded immune exposures were likely present. The donor tested CMV seronegative, placing the donor among the 300 to 450 seronegative members of the cohort. A peripheral blood sample was provided by each donor, and peripheral blood mononuclear cells were used for TCR beta sequencing. Genomic DNA extraction from the blood cell samples was performed with the Qiagen DNeasy Blood Extraction Kit.

The library relied on the immunoSEQ multiplex PCR assay. A mixture of 60 forward primers for TCR Vbeta segments and 13 reverse primers for TCR Jbeta segments was used in the multiplex PCR. The CDR3 region of rearranged TCR beta genes was amplified from genomic DNA by a multiplex PCR assay. The amplified TCR beta libraries were sequenced on the Illumina HiSeq System as 87-base-pair reads. In the source study's methods: Across the roughly 670 repertoires, a later analysis counted 80 million or so unique TCR beta chains, around 11 million of which were shared by at least two donors. Raw reads were error-corrected and collapsed into unique sequences with a nearest-neighbor algorithm that merged closely related sequences to remove PCR and sequencing errors. V, D and J gene segments were assigned by aligning CDR3 sequences to IMGT reference sequences. Each retained sequence needed at least a six-nucleotide match to both a V gene segment and a J gene segment. Rearrangements were classified as productive when the CDR3 lacked stop codons and remained in frame with V and J, and all other rearrangements were classified as non-productive. CDR3 was defined according to IMGT convention as the region running from the second conserved V-encoded cysteine to the conserved J-encoded phenylalanine. Sequences without an unambiguous match to a single V gene segment were excluded from the earlier analysis of several hundred of the donors. In an earlier analysis of 450 to 700 of the donors, V segments were called functional above 56.7% productive rearrangements and were called segregating when the between-donor standard deviation exceeded 5%. A statistical classification framework was developed to diagnose cytomegalovirus status using the catalog of TCR beta chain sequences. In a later analysis, V and J genes were assigned by comparing TCR nucleotide sequences against IMGT/GENE-DB human TR gene sequences. In a later analysis, CDR3 sequences and most-parsimonious VDJ recombination scenarios were assigned using the TCRdist pipeline. In a later analysis, every TCR beta chain was defined by the combination of its CDR3 amino acid sequence and its V-gene family, and reads without a unique V-gene family were dropped. To address suspected cross-contamination and a sequencing artifact, a later analysis removed under 600 highly shared, low-generation-probability nucleotide sequences. A later analysis calculated a clonal expansion index for each public chain from normalized within-repertoire ranks of inferred template counts. In a later analysis, generation probabilities were computed with a VDJ recombination model fitted to out-of-frame rearrangements, and the resulting probabilities were checked against IGoR. A later analysis scored TCR-TCR, TCR-HLA and TCR-CMV co-occurrence with hypergeometric tests, applying a repertoire-size bias correction to TCR pairs. In a later analysis, false discovery rates were estimated by permuting HLA or CMV assignments 20 times. A later analysis grouped co-occurring TCRs with DBSCAN, adding TCRdist sequence similarity when clustering within HLA-allele-positive subsets. Repertoires with fewer than 30,000 or more than 120,000 public chains, plus five repertoires with anomalous nucleotide sharing, were excluded from co-occurrence clustering. TCRdb limited this immuneACCESS table to in-frame rearrangements with V and J called. A share of clones is missing; checked studies link under half to unresolved V genes, and the rest is unexplained. V and J calls and clone size are copied from that table; D and trimming were computed from the DNA. The sample table contains 120,000 to 150,000 clones; only one count was recorded for roughly 9.4% of them. The ten largest clones capture about 1.7% of the sample.

This sample is part of a study of cytomegalovirus exposure and HLA in healthy donors (dated by TCRdb to 2017 to 2019). Regarding the research as a whole: In an earlier analysis of 587 of the donors, 250 to 350 Gb of sequence data and 90 million to 120 million unique TCR beta sequences from 150 million to 200 million T cells were reported. Donor age, sex, ethnicity and CMV serostatus were compiled alongside the repertoire data. The number of donors typed differed by locus, with 629-630 for A, B, C, DRB1 and DQB1, 522 for DQA1, 600 to 610 for DPA1, and over 400 for DPB1. The study was designed to test whether signatures of past pathogen exposure could be identified by cataloging public T cell receptors. Genome-wide SNP genotypes for about 60% of the 666 donors were used in a later genetic analysis, which treated that subset as a discovery cohort. The study profiled the T cell repertoires of approximately 700 subjects by immunosequencing and related them to cytomegalovirus serostatus. HLA typing included class I and class II loci at four-digit resolution. A few DR-DQ haplotypes were handled as single units for association and clustering because linkage in the cohort was strong. Among about 410 genotyped donors of the cohort, an average of roughly 230,000 unique TCR beta nucleotide sequences was sequenced per donor, of which roughly 18% were non-productive. In a later analysis, previously published TCR beta repertoires from more than 500 donors were re-analyzed and high-resolution HLA genotyping was added so that TCR occurrence patterns could be studied. Along with the approximately 650-subject first cohort, a separate validation cohort of approximately 110 different subjects was used. All discovery cohort repertoires had been generated on a single sequencing platform. The study combined high-throughput TCR immunosequencing, statistical association of individual TCRs with disease status, and machine learning to predict cytomegalovirus infection status. Around 320 gigabases of sequencing data and approximately 84 million unique TCR sequences were included in an early release covering about 620 HLA-typed donors. An earlier analysis of 587 of the donors used high-throughput TCR beta sequencing to judge whether each TCR beta V gene segment behaved as functional or pseudogenic. Rather than drawing on any new phenotypic data, the later analysis identified candidate immune exposures from TCR beta sequences and the way those sequences occurred across donors. Of the roughly 410 genotyped donors, 75% to 85% were placed in the genetic ancestry cluster associated with self-reported Caucasian donors.

What the authors observed across the whole study: Immune exposure information for the cohort was limited to CMV serostatus. Because counts were too low, some 17 rarely observed V segments, including chromosome 9 orphons, were excluded from the earlier analysis of 587 of the donors. An association between a missense DCLRE1C variant and V-gene and J-gene trimming of TCR beta chains was found in a later genetic analysis and replicated in an independent cohort. In this cohort, only TCR beta chains were sequenced, and detectable features were limited by the absence of alpha or paired-chain data. According to the authors, the approach could potentially be generalized to other disease states and immunological phenotypes. In a later analysis, several top co-occurrence clusters were reported to appear linked to parvovirus B19, influenza, CMV and Epstein-Barr virus. In a later genetic analysis, fewer N-insertions in productive TCRs were reported among donors in an Asian-associated ancestry cluster than the roughly 670-donor mean. A later analysis found that HLA-associated TCR beta chains were more clonally expanded and had lower generation probabilities than equally common non-associated chains. Cytomegalovirus status was reported to be diagnosed by the classifier with high specificity and sensitivity in both the original and validation cohorts. Correlated functional status among segregating V segments might reflect linkage disequilibrium, but an unknown experimental factor could not be ruled out. Across donors, most TCR sequences were observed very rarely, whereas some public TCRs were present in many individuals. A cluster of highly shared sequence variants was judged likely to be a technical artifact of the sequencing pipeline. In a later analysis, TCR association rates were found to vary across HLA loci, with the most associated TCRs seen for DRB1 alleles and the fewest for HLA-C alleles. Strong co-occurrence of HLA alleles, especially DR and DQ, made assigning TCR associations to individual alleles difficult. In the study, roughly 160 TCR beta chains were listed as associated with cytomegalovirus. According to a later analysis, most CMV-associated TCR beta chains appeared to be HLA-restricted, and the HLA associations seemed to be driven largely by CMV exposure. A further reported finding was that TCR beta sequences accurately predicted the HLA-A and HLA-B alleles for most subjects in the first cohort. Because some donors lacked HLA typing at each locus, the association tests relied only on the typed subset. An earlier analysis of 587 of the donors showed that most TCR beta V segments appeared in productive rearrangements either about 87% or about 30% of the time, which broadly matched IMGT annotations. Sequencing depth was assumed to be roughly uniform across donors in the presence/absence analyses, though that assumption may not hold. At a false discovery rate of 0.05, a later analysis linked under 20,000 TCR beta sequences to specific HLA alleles. Some IMGT-functional V segments, including TRBV6-2 and TRBV6-3, could not be distinguished by the 87-base-pair reads and were therefore excluded. In vitro tests confirmed that a few of the cytomegalovirus-associated TCR beta chains recognize cytomegalovirus antigens.

The specimen sequenced was PBMCs. Recombination joined TRBV7-2 with TRBJ1-1, with the D gene not confidently named. This sequence was found in a male donor in good health and CMV-seronegative. For the CDR3, the sequence is CASSLAGRGEAFF. The nucleotide sequence reads as follows: TGTGCCAGCAGCTTAGCCGGCCGAGGAGAAGCTTTCTTT. With the rest looked up from the reference TRBV7-2 and TRBJ1-1 genes rather than sequenced, the full variable domain is GAGVSQSPSNKVTEKGKDVELRCDPISGHTALYWYRQSLGQGLEFLIYFQGNSAPDKSGLPSDRFSAERTGGSVSTLTIQRTQQEDSAVYLCASSLAGRGEAFFGQGTRLTVV.